This entry lists 30 T cell receptor beta chains sequenced from one sample in a study of T-cell reconstitution after alpha-beta-depleted transplantation in children. The authors prepared the TCRbeta library with unique molecular identifiers. TCRdb recomputed calls from the PCR reads with MiXCR, one row per CDR3 protein. In the table there are some 190,000 distinct CDR3 sequences, over 8.5% of which are singletons. The sample in question was PBMCs, obtained before TCRalphabeta/CD19-depleted stem cell transplant. These receptors were obtained from a boy aged 2 to 10 with acute myeloid leukemia, due to receive a stem cell transplant.

This clonotype was counted at least ten times. The chain links TRBV20-1 to TRBJ2-5; 10 nucleotides line up with TRBD1. Germline CDR1 DFQATT, CDR2 SNEGSKA (reference sequence). The V gene end was trimmed by 3 bases and the J gene end by 4 bases; junction bases not matched to a gene: 5. The CDR3 has 14 amino acids. The CDR3 DNA is TGCAGTGCTAGTTCCGACAGGGGGCGAGAGACCCAGTACTTC. This encodes CSASSDRGRETQYF.

The chain couples TRBV6-1 to TRBJ2-1, with TRBD2 matching 14 bases. Trimming at V came to 7 bases and at J to 4 bases, leaving 3 bases not matched to a gene. Germline CDR1 is MNHNS and CDR2 is SASEGT. This CDR3 has 15 amino acids. The CDR3 region has the DNA TGTGCCAGCACCAGACTAGCGGGAGGGTACAATGAGCAGTTCTTC. Its translation is CASTRLAGGYNEQFF.

A remark on this clonotype: A much larger clone lies one base from this, so it may be a read error. J is TRBJ2-1 and V is TRBV2, with D possibly TRBD1 on 6 matching bases. Germline loops: CDR1 SNHLY, CDR2 FYNNEI. This CDR3 contains 19 residues. The DNA of the CDR3 is TGTGTCAGCAGTGAGGCGAAGGGACATAGCAGGAGGAAGGGCAATGAGCAGTTCTTC. It yields the protein CVSSEAKGHSRRKGNEQFF.

This clonotype was observed at least ten times. The V gene is TRBV12-3 or TRBV12-4, the J gene TRBJ1-1, with D unclear. The V gene lost 5 bases and the J gene lost 1 base, with 14 bases spanning the gap. The CDR3 has 15 residues. The CDR3 DNA is TGTGCCAGCAGTCGGCTCGGGTTTGAGAACACTGAAGCTTTCTTT. It is translated as CASSRLGFENTEAFF.

At least ten counts were recorded for this clonotype. The V call is TRBV28, the J call TRBJ1-1, with 7 positions matching TRBD1. V was pared by 6 bases and J by 0 bases, with 7 bases of the junction left unmatched. Per the germline V gene, CDR1 is MDHEN and CDR2 is SYDVKM. The CDR3 has 15 residues. This CDR3 is CASSLGGLMNTEAFF. The CDR3 DNA sequence: TGTGCCAGCAGCCTAGGGGGCCTCATGAACACTGAAGCTTTCTTT.

The V call is TRBV4-2, the J call TRBJ2-3; 10 bases align to TRBD2. Trimming at V came to 0 bases and at J to 4 bases, leaving 1 base not matched to a gene. The CDR3 contains 15 residues. Germline CDR1 reads LGHNA; CDR2 reads YNFKEQ. CDR3 sequence: CASSQETSGSDTQYF. CDR3 nucleotides: TGTGCCAGCAGCCAAGAGACTAGCGGGTCAGATACGCAGTATTTT.

This clonotype was recorded at least ten times. The rearrangement uses TRBV28 and TRBJ2-7; D might be TRBD2 (5 bases). V was clipped by 3 bases and J by 1 base, with 10 bases between them. CDR1 MDHEN and CDR2 SYDVKM come from the germline V gene. The CDR3 length is 14 residues. CDR3 nucleotide sequence: TGTGCCAGCAGTTTCGAGGGTACTTCCTACGAGCAGTACTTC. Translation: CASSFEGTSYEQYF. Based on the CDR3 plus reference TRBV28 and TRBJ2-7, the full variable domain is DVKVTQSSRYLVKRTGEKVFLECVQDMDHENMFWYRQDPGLGLRLIYFSYDVKMKEKGDIPEGYSVSREKKERFSLILESASTNQTSMYLCASSFEGTSYEQYFGPGTRLTVT.

This clonotype was seen at least ten times. This chain connects TRBV29-1 to TRBJ1-2; 7 nucleotides match TRBD1. From germline, CDR1 is SQVTM and CDR2 ANQGSEA. The length of the CDR3 is 14 residues. Trimming cost V 2 bases and J 4 bases; bases outside gene matches: 7. In DNA, the CDR3 is TGCAGCGTTGAATTTACAGGGGTTGGCTATGGCTACACCTTC. Protein: CSVEFTGVGYGYTF. Together with reference TRBV29-1 and TRBJ1-2, the CDR3 gives the full variable domain: SAVISQKPSRDICQRGTSLTIQCQVDSQVTMMFWYRQQPGQSLTLIATANQGSEATYESGFVIDKFPISRPNLTFSTLTVSNMSPEDSSIYLCSVEFTGVGYGYTFGSGTRLTVV.

This clonotype was counted many times. The rearrangement joins TRBV28 to TRBJ2-1; the D gene is possibly TRBD2 (5 bases). Trimming shortened V by 4 bases and J by 8 bases, and 18 bases separated the two germline ends. CDR1 and CDR2 from the germline V gene are MDHEN and SYDVKM. CDR3 size: 15 residues. CDR3 amino acids: CASSSARELGDEQFF. CDR3 sequence (DNA): TGTGCCAGCAGTTCGGCGAGGGAACTCGGCGATGAGCAGTTCTTC.

In this sample, this clonotype turned up many times. The rearrangement links TRBV27 to TRBJ2-1; 10 bases match TRBD2. V lost 2 bases to trimming and J lost 8 bases; unmatched junction nucleotides: 6. CDR3 length: 15 amino acids. The V gene's germline CDR1 is MNHEY and CDR2 SMNVEV (reference sequence). The CDR3 region is CASSLQLAGDHEQFF. The DNA of the CDR3 is TGTGCCAGCAGTTTACAGCTAGCGGGAGACCATGAGCAGTTCTTC.

This clonotype appeared many times. The V call is TRBV29-1, the J call TRBJ2-7; tentative D call: TRBD2 (7 bases). The CDR3 sequence is 16 residues long. CDR1 and CDR2 from the germline V gene are SQVTM and ANQGSEA. Trimming cost V 0 bases and J 2 bases, with 17 bases left between them. The CDR3 nucleotides read TGCAGCGTTGAAGATTGGGGGGGGGGCTCGCCCTACGAGCAGTACTTC. This encodes CSVEDWGGGSPYEQYF.

The sample holds many counts of this clonotype. This sequence joins TRBV27 and TRBJ2-6; D gene ambiguous. V lost 5 bases and J lost 6, with 8 bases in between. Germline CDR1 is MNHEY and CDR2 is SMNVEV (reference sequence). This CDR3 has 13 residues. CDR3 nucleotide sequence: TGTGCCAGCAGTCTTTTCGAGGCCAACGTCCTGACTTTC. Protein product: CASSLFEANVLTF.

This clonotype has just a few counts. The gene calls are TRBV27 and TRBJ2-3, with D unresolved. The ends were cut back, 0 bases at V and 0 bases at J, with 10 bases in the middle. The length of the CDR3 is 16 residues. Germline loops: CDR1 MNHEY, CDR2 SMNVEV (reference sequence). The CDR3 region is CASSLSLTSSTDTQYF. The CDR3 nucleotides read TGTGCCAGCAGTTTATCGTTAACCAGTAGCACAGATACGCAGTATTTT.

Points on this clonotype: Given a much more abundant clone one base away, this may be a read error. The chain has TRBV5-1 and TRBJ1-1; D is unclear. This CDR3 has 15 amino acids. The germline V gene encodes CDR1 SGHRS and CDR2 YFSETQ. V lost 4 bases and J lost 3, with 16 bases in between. The DNA of the CDR3 is TGCGCCAGCAGCCCGGGAAGGGAGTGGGACACTGAAGCTTTCTTT. Protein: CASSPGREWDTEAFF.

This clonotype was observed many times. The chain employs TRBV5-1 and TRBJ2-3; 9 bases line up with TRBD2. CDR1 SGHRS and CDR2 YFSETQ come from the germline V gene. The CDR3 runs 16 residues. The J segment lost 2 bases and the V segment lost 2 bases, leaving 6 bases of the junction unmatched. CDR3 amino acids: CASSLPPSGTTDTQYF. The CDR3 nucleotides are TGCGCCAGCAGCTTACCCCCTAGCGGGACCACAGATACGCAGTATTTT.

Many counts were recorded for this clonotype. J is TRBJ1-2 and V is TRBV3-1; possible D gene TRBD1, 5 bases. CDR1 is LGHDT, CDR2 YNNKEL, per germline (reference sequence). The CDR3 is made up of 15 amino acids. V lost 4 bases and J lost 1, with 13 bases in between. This CDR3 reads CASSPNPGGNYGYTF. The CDR3 DNA follows: TGTGCCAGCAGCCCGAACCCGGGGGGTAACTATGGCTACACCTTC.

V and J are TRBV19 and TRBJ2-1; TRBD2 aligns across 13 bases. V lost 3 bases, J lost 0 bases, and 2 bases stayed unmatched. This CDR3 contains 17 residues. Germline V CDR1 and CDR2: LNHDA, SQIVND (reference sequence). CDR3 DNA sequence: TGTGCCAGTAGTATGACTAGCGGGGGGATCTCCTACAATGAGCAGTTCTTC. Translating it yields CASSMTSGGISYNEQFF.

This clonotype has ten or more counts. The chain employs TRBV10-3 and TRBJ2-3, with D possibly matching TRBD2 (6 bases). V was trimmed by 3 bases and J by 6 bases, leaving 16 bases between them. This CDR3 has 15 amino acids. The V gene's germline CDR1 is ENHRY and CDR2 SYGVKD. In DNA form, the CDR3 reads TGTGCCATCAGTGATGACGGTCTAGCGCGGGATACGCAGTATTTT. Protein sequence: CAISDDGLARDTQYF.

At least ten counts were recorded for this clonotype. The DNA of the CDR3 is TGTGCCAGCAGCGTACTCGGGACGGGCTATGGCTACACCTTC. It yields the protein CASSVLGTGYGYTF. The rearrangement links TRBV2 to TRBJ1-2, with a weak D call TRBD1 (5 bases). CDR1 and CDR2 (germline): SNHLY, FYNNEI. The CDR3 contains 14 residues. The V and J ends lost 6 bases and 4 bases respectively, with 15 bases between them.

This clonotype showed up many times. This rearrangement joins TRBV10-3 to TRBJ2-1, with a tentative D call TRBD2 (6 bases). The ends were cut back, 3 bases at V and 7 bases at J, with 13 bases in the middle. The germline V gene encodes CDR1 ENHRY and CDR2 SYGVKD. The CDR3 has 14 residues. The CDR3 sequence: CAISEPGTLNEQFF. Here the CDR3 DNA reads TGTGCCATCAGTGAACCGGGGACTCTGAATGAGCAGTTCTTC.

This clonotype was observed many times. The chain carries TRBV6-1 and TRBJ1-5; 7 nucleotides align to TRBD1. In germline, CDR1 is MNHNS, CDR2 SASEGT. The CDR3 extends over 13 amino acids. Trimming at V came to 8 bases and at J to 6 bases, leaving 7 bases not matched to a gene. CDR3 in amino acids: CASQGGEGQPQHF. The CDR3 bases are TGTGCCAGCCAGGGGGGGGAAGGTCAGCCCCAGCATTTT.

This clonotype was counted at least ten times. This chain links TRBV14 with TRBJ2-4; 9 bases align to TRBD1. V lost 4 bases and J lost 6; bases outside the gene matches: 7. Germline values: CDR1 SGHDN, CDR2 FVKESK. The CDR3 length is 15 residues. CDR3 DNA: TGTGCCAGCAGCCCTAAGGGACAGGGAGGAAACATTCAGTACTTC. Translating it yields CASSPKGQGGNIQYF.

This clonotype was found a few times. One end of the junction varies from germline; a read error may be responsible. The genes are TRBV3-1 and TRBJ2-3; D is uncertain. The CDR3 extends over 18 amino acids. CDR1 LGHDT and CDR2 YNNKEL come from the germline V gene (reference sequence). The DNA of the CDR3 is TGTGCCTGCAGCCAAGATTACAAGGCGGAACCGAGCACAGATACGCAGTATTTT. Translating it yields CACSQDYKAEPSTDTQYF.

There are many counts of this clonotype. The DNA for the CDR3 is TGCGCCAGCAGCCCGGAACTCCGAGTCACAGGCACAGATACGCAGTATTTT. Amino acid sequence: CASSPELRVTGTDTQYF. V is TRBV5-1 and J is TRBJ2-3; D remains unclear. V was clipped by 4 bases and J by 1 base, with 19 bases between them. The CDR3 extends over 17 amino acids. CDR1 and CDR2 from the germline V gene are SGHRS and YFSETQ.

This clonotype was recorded at least ten times. V and J are TRBV12-3 or TRBV12-4 and TRBJ2-5, with 10 bases aligning to TRBD1. This CDR3 is 15 amino acids long. J gave up 5 bases and V 4 bases, and 7 bases lay outside the gene matches. The CDR3: CASSSPTGGVETQYF. The CDR3 DNA follows: TGTGCCAGCAGTTCTCCGACAGGGGGCGTGGAGACCCAGTACTTC.

The CDR3 region has the DNA TGCAGTGCTAGGGGGACAATTAGATTCGCTGGCTACACCTTC. This encodes CSARGTIRFAGYTF. The chain is built from TRBV20-1 and TRBJ1-2; a weak D match, TRBD1 (6 bases). V was trimmed by 3 bases and J by 7 bases, leaving 18 bases between them. There are 14 residues in the CDR3. Per germline, CDR1 DFQATT and CDR2 SNEGSKA (reference sequence).

This clonotype showed up many times. A read error may be the cause here, since a much bigger clone is one base away. The J gene is TRBJ1-2, the V gene TRBV5-1; 7 positions agree with TRBD1. The junction had 2 bases not matched to a gene; V was cut back by 5 bases and J by 4 bases. There are 12 residues in the CDR3. Germline CDR1 and CDR2: SGHRS and YFSETQ. For the CDR3, the DNA is TGCGCCAGCAGAAGGGACAGCTATGGCTACACCTTC. Its translation: CASRRDSYGYTF.

V is TRBV5-6 and J is TRBJ1-5, with 7 bases fitting TRBD1. Trimming took 5 bases from V and 0 from J; bases not matched to a gene: 8. CDR1 and CDR2 from the germline V gene are SGHDT and YYEEEE. This CDR3 has 16 residues. DNA of the CDR3: TGTGCCAGCAGGAGAATGGACAGGCTTAGCAATCAGCCCCAGCATTTT. This translates into CASRRMDRLSNQPQHF.

This clonotype was counted many times. The chain joins TRBV3-1 to TRBJ2-7; possibly TRBD2 for D (6 bases). The germline CDR1 and CDR2 sequences are LGHDT and YNNKEL (reference sequence). CDR3 size: 15 residues. V was pared by 3 bases and J by 3 bases, with 15 bases between. The chain's CDR3 is CASSQGSGDYYEQYF. The DNA for the CDR3 is TGTGCCAGCAGCCAGGGGTCGGGAGACTACTACGAGCAGTACTTC.

In its sample, this clonotype was seen many times. The CDR3 reads CASSKLGTSGSVTYEQYF. In DNA form, the CDR3 reads TGCGCCAGCAGCAAACTCGGGACTAGCGGGAGTGTGACCTACGAGCAGTACTTC. J is TRBJ2-7 and V is TRBV5-1, with 14 bases matching TRBD2. V dropped 4 bases and J dropped 2; count of bases not matched to a gene: 11. Germline-derived CDR1 and CDR2 are SGHRS and YFSETQ. The CDR3 totals 18 residues.